This passage covers 20 T cell receptor beta chains from one sample sequenced in a study of sequential checkpoint blockade in melanoma (dated by TCRdb to the late 2010s). The treatment or condition label for this specimen denotes: randomized to nivolumab then ipilimumab (arm A) or the reverse (arm B). Library creation used the immunoSEQ multiplex PCR assay. Drawn from immuneACCESS, this table holds only the in-frame rearrangements with V and J called that TCRdb kept. Clones are partly lost; checked studies trace under half to an unresolved V gene and leave the rest unexplained. This sample holds some 6,000 clones; around 21% were observed only once. The ten largest account for roughly 10% of the sample. The sequenced sample was tumor tissue (inferred from file names), obtained from a patient given nivolumab and ipilimumab in sequence. The receptors were sampled from a human donor with melanoma.

About this clone: At one end the junction does not follow the germline gene, possibly because of a read error. The V and J genes are TRBV6-8 and TRBJ2-3, with D possibly matching TRBD2 (6 bases). Germline V gives CDR1 MNHGY, CDR2 SAAAGT. This CDR3 is built from 12 residues. Here the CDR3 reads CAISSGTDTQYF. The CDR3 DNA follows: TGTGCCATCAGTAGCGGAACAGATACGCAGTATTTT.

This clone has just a few counts. The V gene is TRBV6-8, the J gene TRBJ2-2; D may be TRBD1 (5 bases). Trimming stripped 5 bases from V and 5 bases from J, with 12 bases between. Germline values: CDR1 MNHGY, CDR2 SAAAGT. CDR3 length: 14 residues. The chain's CDR3 is CASSPGPGTGELFF. DNA of the CDR3: TGTGCCAGCAGTCCGGGCCCAGGGACCGGGGAGCTGTTTTTT.

In this sample, this clone is medium-sized. The V and J genes are TRBV6-8 and TRBJ1-1; D gene unclear. The CDR3 contains 15 residues. Trimming left V 0 bases short and J 5 bases short, with 13 bases between. Looked up from germline, CDR1 is MNHGY and CDR2 is SAAAGT. The CDR3 loop reads CASSYSKRGVTEAFF. The CDR3 bases are TGTGCCAGCAGTTACTCGAAACGGGGAGTTACTGAAGCTTTCTTT.

This sequence joins TRBV7-1 and TRBJ2-1; TRBD2 matches at 9 bases. TRBV7-1 qualifies as an ORF whose function is uncertain. CDR3 length: 18 amino acids. Trimming cost V 4 bases and J 5 bases; bases outside gene matches: 15. The CDR3 protein is CASSLTPTLTSGHNEQFF. In nucleotides, the CDR3 is TGTGCCAGCAGCTTAACGCCCACGCTGACTAGCGGCCACAATGAGCAGTTCTTC.

This clone has at least ten counts. V and J are TRBV10-3 and TRBJ2-7; D uncertain. The CDR3 extends over 12 amino acids. With 0 bases removed from V and 2 bases from J, the gap between germline ends came to 2 bases. CDR1 and CDR2 (germline): ENHRY, SYGVKD. CDR3 loop: CAISESPYEQYF. DNA of the CDR3: TGTGCCATCAGTGAGTCCCCCTACGAGCAGTACTTC.

This clone turned up a few times. The chain is built from TRBV9 and TRBJ2-7; 11 nucleotides align to TRBD2. Germline CDR1 is SGDLS and CDR2 is YYNGEE. After removal of 4 bases from V and 9 bases from J, the junction contained 6 bases not matched to a gene. The CDR3 totals 13 residues. DNA for the CDR3: TGTGCCAGCAGCTCCATAGCGGGAGGGGTGCAGTACTTC. The encoded protein is CASSSIAGGVQYF.

The chain combines TRBV19 with TRBJ2-1; D unclear. The CDR3 spans 15 residues. Trimming removed 5 bases from V and 0 bases from J, with 11 bases in between. The germline V gene encodes CDR1 LNHDA and CDR2 SQIVND (reference sequence). CDR3 DNA: TGTGCCAGTAGTTTTGCCCCGAGCTCCTACAATGAGCAGTTCTTC. Protein: CASSFAPSSYNEQFF.

The chain links TRBV19 to TRBJ1-5, with TRBD1 as a possible D gene (6 bases). V was shortened by 6 bases and J by 3 bases, with 15 bases between the two germline ends. The CDR3 has 15 residues. Germline assignment: CDR1 LNHDA and CDR2 SQIVND (reference sequence). The CDR3 sequence: CASRLGGDFNQPQHF. CDR3 DNA: TGTGCCAGTAGACTAGGGGGGGATTTCAATCAGCCCCAGCATTTT.

The chain recombines TRBV4-1 with TRBJ2-3; TRBD1 might be the D (5 bases). Germline V lookup: CDR1 MGHRA, CDR2 YSYEKL. V shed 0 bases and J shed 5 bases, with 12 bases lying between them. The CDR3 loop spans 15 amino acids. As DNA, the CDR3 is TGCGCCAGCAGCCAAGATAGGGGCCTAGGAGATACGCAGTATTTT. It specifies CASSQDRGLGDTQYF.

The V call is TRBV19, the J call TRBJ2-3; 8 bases map to TRBD1. Trimming at V came to 8 bases and at J to 3 bases, leaving 4 bases not matched to a gene. Germline loops: CDR1 LNHDA, CDR2 SQIVND (reference sequence). The length of the CDR3 is 13 residues. The CDR3 sequence: CASGTGRTDTQYF. Here the CDR3 DNA reads TGTGCCAGTGGGACAGGAAGAACAGATACGCAGTATTTT.

This clone was seen only a few times. The chain links TRBV6-8 to TRBJ2-6; 8 bases are a match to TRBD1. The CDR3 has 18 amino acids. From germline, CDR1 is MNHGY and CDR2 SAAAGT. The V segment lost 6 bases and the J segment 0 bases; nucleotides outside the gene matches: 10. The CDR3 nucleotides are TGTGCCAGCAGCCCGAACAGGGGGTGGATCTCTGGGGCCAACGTCCTGACTTTC. Its translation is CASSPNRGWISGANVLTF.

The chain couples TRBV5-1 to TRBJ2-1, with 16 positions matching TRBD2. V lost 4 bases to trimming and J lost 12 bases; unmatched junction nucleotides: 7. CDR3 length: 15 residues. CDR1 is SGHRS and CDR2 is YFSETQ in the germline V gene. This CDR3 is CASSQGLAGGYGQFF. The CDR3 DNA is TGCGCCAGCAGCCAGGGACTAGCGGGAGGGTACGGGCAGTTCTTC.

J is TRBJ2-1 and V is TRBV11-3; TRBD1 aligns across 12 bases. This CDR3 contains 16 residues. Germline values: CDR1 SGHNT, CDR2 YENEEA. V shed 3 bases and J 5 bases; nucleotides not matched to a gene: 5. CDR3 in DNA: TGTGCCAGCAGCTTCCGGGACAGGGGGCTTAACAATGAGCAGTTCTTC. It is translated as CASSFRDRGLNNEQFF.

This clone occurred many times. The V gene is TRBV9, the J gene TRBJ2-3, with 9 nucleotides matching TRBD2. Germline V CDR1 and CDR2: SGDLS, YYNGEE. This CDR3 contains 15 residues. Trimming at V came to 5 bases and at J to 6 bases, leaving 10 bases not matched to a gene. The CDR3 protein is CASRSAGTSLDTQYF. CDR3 sequence (DNA): TGTGCCAGCAGATCGGCAGGGACTAGCCTGGATACGCAGTATTTT.

This clone is termed medium-sized. The chain couples TRBV14 to TRBJ2-1; 7 bases match TRBD2. V dropped 7 bases and J dropped 4; count of bases not matched to a gene: 7. Per the germline V gene, CDR1 is SGHDN and CDR2 is FVKESK. This CDR3 is 14 amino acids long. In DNA, the CDR3 is TGTGCCAGCAATGGGGGACTACCTTACAATGAGCAGTTCTTC. Its protein is CASNGGLPYNEQFF. Based on the CDR3 plus reference TRBV14 and TRBJ2-1, the full variable domain is EAGVTQFPSHSVIEKGQTVTLRCDPISGHDNLYWYRRVMGKEIKFLLHFVKESKQDESGMPNNRFLAERTGGTYSTLKVQPAELEDSGVYFCASNGGLPYNEQFFGPGTRLTVL.

This clone came up a few times. CDR3 DNA sequence: TGTGCCAGTAGTTTCACGGGGGGGGCGACTGAAGCTTTCTTT. This encodes CASSFTGGATEAFF. The chain couples TRBV19 to TRBJ1-1, with a weak D call TRBD1 (6 bases). CDR1 is LNHDA and CDR2 is SQIVND in the germline V gene (reference sequence). V was clipped by 5 bases and J by 5 bases, with 15 bases between them. This CDR3 has 14 residues.

Relative to its sample, this clone is medium-sized. This chain uses TRBV6-8 with TRBJ2-7; 11 bases align to TRBD2. Germline V lookup: CDR1 MNHGY, CDR2 SAAAGT. Trimming took 6 bases from V and 3 from J; bases not matched to a gene: 13. There are 17 residues in the CDR3. The CDR3 region is CASSPTSGRLSHYEQYF. The CDR3 DNA sequence: TGTGCCAGCAGCCCTACTAGCGGGAGACTTTCGCACTACGAGCAGTACTTC.

This clone was seen only a few times. The chain is built from TRBV28 and TRBJ1-2; D remains ambiguous. The CDR3 runs 12 residues. Germline lookup yields CDR1 MDHEN and CDR2 SYDVKM. Trimming stripped 1 base from V and 0 bases from J, with 0 bases between. DNA for the CDR3: TGTGCCAGCAGTTTATCTAACTATGGCTACACCTTC. Protein sequence: CASSLSNYGYTF.

This clone was observed a single time. The rearrangement uses TRBV19 and TRBJ2-7, with D perhaps TRBD1 or TRBD2 (5 bases each). Germline values: CDR1 LNHDA, CDR2 SQIVND (reference sequence). V lost 2 bases and J lost 6, with 14 bases in between. This CDR3 is built from 14 residues. CDR3 in DNA: TGTGCCAGTAGTATAACAGGCGGGCAACTCGAGCAGTACTTC. Translating gives CASSITGGQLEQYF. The full variable domain, its missing parts supplied by reference TRBV19 and TRBJ2-7, is DGGITQSPKYLFRKEGQNVTLSCEQNLNHDAMYWYRQDPGQGLRLIYYSQIVNDFQKGDIAEGYSVSREKKESFPLTVTSAQKNPTAFYLCASSITGGQLEQYFGPGTRLTVT.

V gene TRBV15 combines with J gene TRBJ1-2; 8 nucleotides align to TRBD1. This CDR3 has 15 amino acids. The V gene's germline CDR1 is LNHNV and CDR2 YYDKDF (reference sequence). V dropped 8 bases and J dropped 8; count of bases not matched to a gene: 16. This chain's CDR3 is CATRTGTGGVYGYTF. CDR3 in DNA: TGTGCCACCCGAACCGGGACAGGAGGGGTGTACGGCTACACCTTC.